Following are 22 T cell receptor beta chains from one sample sequenced in a study of regulatory T cells in long-lasting Graves disease (dated by TCRdb to about 2021). The time point label corresponds to: newly diagnosed GD, antithyroid drugs for less than 3 months. RNA was extracted from PBMCs in TRIzol for both TCR sequencing and RNA sequencing. Library generation was performed with multiplex PCR. Reads for this sample came from an Illumina HiSeq 4000. CDR3 regions were amplified by Arm-PCR with iRepertoire HTBI primers to construct TCR beta libraries. TCRdb reprocessing: public reads trimmed at Q25 with fastp, clones called with MiXCR, in-frame beta chains kept. Every entry covers one CDR3 protein and lists the most common genes and DNA from its rows. This sample is represented by 400,000 to 500,000 distinct CDR3 sequences; about 15% of them were singletons. The ten most abundant clones make up roughly a sixth of the sample.

The sample also formed part of further work on T cells in Graves' hyperthyroidism and ophthalmopathy.

The material was peripheral blood mononuclear cells (PBMCs), obtained at new diagnosis, from a patient treated with antithyroid drugs. The receptors originated from a woman between 45 and 60 years old with Graves disease. Donor details come from another sample of the same person, matched by shared clones.

Many counts were recorded for this clonotype. V usage is TRBV3-1 and J usage is TRBJ2-5; tentatively, D is TRBD1 (5 bases). The germline gives CDR1 LGHDT, CDR2 YNNKEL (reference sequence). The CDR3 has 15 residues. Trimming removed 1 base from V and 4 bases from J, with 13 bases in between. CDR3 in amino acids: CASSQGHTGGETQYF. The CDR3 nucleotides read TGTGCCAGCAGCCAAGGACATACAGGTGGAGAGACCCAGTACTTC.

This clonotype showed up many times. The J gene is TRBJ1-4, the V gene TRBV3-1, with 7 bases matching TRBD1. Trimming cost V 4 bases and J 5 bases; bases outside gene matches: 7. The germline gives CDR1 LGHDT, CDR2 YNNKEL (reference sequence). The CDR3 has 15 amino acids. As DNA, the CDR3 is TGTGCCAGCAGCCCAACGACAGGGACCAATGAAAAACTGTTTTTT. Amino acid sequence: CASSPTTGTNEKLFF.

This clonotype has just a few counts. For the CDR3, the DNA is TGTGCCAGCAGTTACAATCCGTCTCCTGGGGCCAACGTCCTGACTTTC. Its translation: CASSYNPSPGANVLTF. This rearrangement joins TRBV6-5 to TRBJ2-6; D remains ambiguous. V lost 2 bases, J lost 2 bases, and 10 bases lay in between. CDR1 MNHEY and CDR2 SVGAGI come from the germline V gene. This CDR3 spans 16 amino acids.

The J gene is TRBJ2-5, the V gene TRBV4-2; TRBD2 is a possible D gene (6 bases). This CDR3 spans 16 amino acids. V lost 4 bases and J 1 base, leaving 16 bases between the germline ends. Germline values: CDR1 LGHNA, CDR2 YNFKEQ. CDR3 in amino acids: CASSRWWGDPQETQYF. Here the CDR3 DNA reads TGTGCCAGCAGCCGCTGGTGGGGGGACCCCCAAGAGACCCAGTACTTC.

Ten or more counts support this clonotype. The rearrangement links TRBV6-2 or TRBV6-3 to TRBJ2-1; perhaps TRBD2 as D (6 bases). CDR1 and CDR2 (germline): MNHEY, SVGEGT. Trimming took off 4 bases at V and 7 bases at J, with 11 bases between the two ends. This CDR3 has 13 amino acids. The CDR3 sequence: CASSWREGNEQFF. The CDR3 coding sequence is TGTGCCAGCAGTTGGCGGGAAGGGAATGAGCAGTTCTTC.

This rearrangement joins TRBV19 to TRBJ1-5; TRBD1 agrees at 9 bases. The CDR3 totals 15 residues. CDR1 and CDR2 from the germline V gene are LNHDA and SQIVND (reference sequence). The V and J ends lost 2 bases and 4 bases, in that order; junction bases with no gene match: 3. CDR3 nucleotide sequence: TGTGCCAGTAGTATAAGGGACAGGGTAAATCAGCCCCAGCATTTT. Translating it yields CASSIRDRVNQPQHF. The whole variable domain, filled in from reference TRBV19 and TRBJ1-5, reads DGGITQSPKYLFRKEGQNVTLSCEQNLNHDAMYWYRQDPGQGLRLIYYSQIVNDFQKGDIAEGYSVSREKKESFPLTVTSAQKNPTAFYLCASSIRDRVNQPQHFGDGTRLSIL.

This clonotype was seen a handful of times. The chain is built from TRBV10-3 and TRBJ2-1, with TRBD2 as a possible D gene (6 bases). Germline V gene data show CDR1 as ENHRY and CDR2 as SYGVKD. The CDR3 runs 13 residues. V was clipped by 3 bases and J by 8 bases, with 11 bases between them. CDR3 bases: TGTGCCATCAGTGACGGGAGTTGGGATGAGCAGTTCTTC. This encodes CAISDGSWDEQFF.

The gene calls are TRBV10-1 and TRBJ2-7; 8 positions agree with TRBD2. The length of the CDR3 is 13 residues. J was trimmed by 7 bases and V by 4 bases; bases with no gene match: 6. CDR1 and CDR2 (germline): WNHNN, SYGVQD (reference sequence). The CDR3 bases are TGCGCCAGCAGTGCCCAGCGGGAGTCAGAGCAGTACTTC. Residues: CASSAQRESEQYF.

This clonotype was observed a few times. This chain uses TRBV7-9 with TRBJ2-7, with 11 bases matching TRBD2. Germline V gene lookup returns CDR1 SEHNR and CDR2 FQNEAQ (reference sequence). The CDR3 consists of 15 residues. V was clipped by 11 bases and J by 0 bases; unmatched bases: 9. The CDR3 sequence is CARFIGTSGSYEQYF. The CDR3 DNA reads TGTGCCCGATTTATTGGGACTAGCGGCTCCTACGAGCAGTACTTC.

This clonotype occurred a few times. This rearrangement joins TRBV24-1 to TRBJ2-3; 10 bases fit TRBD2. The germline V gene encodes CDR1 KGHDR and CDR2 SFDVKD. The CDR3 is made up of 15 amino acids. V trimming: 7 bases; J trimming: 4 bases; junction bases outside the gene matches: 7. CDR3 coding DNA: TGTGCCACCAGCTCTAGCGGGAGACTTTCAGATACGCAGTATTTT. Protein product: CATSSSGRLSDTQYF.

The sample holds many counts of this clonotype. This sequence joins TRBV7-6 and TRBJ2-7; 7 bases agree with TRBD1. The ends lost 3 bases at V and 5 bases at J; junction bases unmatched: 7. Germline CDR1 is SGHVS and CDR2 is FNYEAQ. CDR3 length: 14 residues. The CDR3 nucleotides read TGTGCCAGCAGCTTCGGGACAGCATTTAACGAGCAGTACTTC. As protein: CASSFGTAFNEQYF. The whole variable domain, remainder taken from reference TRBV7-6 and TRBJ2-7, is GAGVSQSPRYKVTKRGQDVALRCDPISGHVSLYWYRQALGQGPEFLTYFNYEAQQDKSGLPNDRFSAERPEGSISTLTIQRTEQRDSAMYRCASSFGTAFNEQYFGPGTRLTVT.

This clonotype has just a few counts. DNA of the CDR3: TGTGCCATCAAAGGGGACCACTACGAGCAGTACTTC. It specifies CAIKGDHYEQYF. V and J are TRBV10-3 and TRBJ2-7; either TRBD1 or TRBD2 may supply D (5 bases each). This CDR3 is built from 12 residues. V was cut by 7 bases and J by 3 bases, with 10 bases left in between. Germline assignment: CDR1 ENHRY and CDR2 SYGVKD.

Comments on this clonotype: A read error may explain this, as a much larger clone is one base away. The gene calls are TRBV7-8 and TRBJ2-3, with D unresolved. The V gene's germline CDR1 is SGHVS and CDR2 FQNEAQ. The CDR3 has 14 amino acids. V was pared by 5 bases and J by 8 bases, with 17 bases between. CDR3 DNA sequence: TGTGCCAGCAGCCCCAGGACGGAACTGGGTACGCAGTATTTT. Protein sequence: CASSPRTELGTQYF.

In this sample, this clonotype turned up many times. The V gene is TRBV10-3, the J gene TRBJ2-1; D not certain. CDR3 length: 17 amino acids. CDR1 is ENHRY, CDR2 SYGVKD, per germline. The V and J ends lost 4 bases and 2 bases respectively, with 18 bases between them. The DNA for the CDR3 is TGTGCCATCAGTGCGTTGGTGCCAGTAGGCCCCTACAATGAGCAGTTCTTC. It translates to CAISALVPVGPYNEQFF.

This clonotype occurred once. The chain has TRBV20-1 and TRBJ2-1, with D possibly being TRBD1 (5 bases). Germline V CDR1 and CDR2: DFQATT, SNEGSKA (reference sequence). This CDR3 spans 13 amino acids. Trimming took 3 bases from V and 1 from J, leaving 7 bases between them. CDR3 sequence reads: CSASSGSYNEQFF. The CDR3 nucleotides are TGCAGTGCTAGTTCAGGGTCCTACAATGAGCAGTTCTTC.

This clonotype was observed many times. This rearrangement joins TRBV6-1 to TRBJ2-6; the D is unclear. Germline V gives CDR1 MNHNS, CDR2 SASEGT. The CDR3 covers 13 residues. Trimming shortened V by 5 bases and J by 8 bases, and 10 bases separated the two germline ends. The CDR3 reads CASSPISSNVLTF. Written as DNA, the CDR3 is TGTGCCAGCAGTCCCATTTCATCCAACGTCCTGACTTTC.

Ten or more counts support this clonotype. This chain connects TRBV10-3 to TRBJ1-1; 10 bases map to TRBD1. V shed 6 bases, J shed 1 base, and the junction held 11 bases outside the gene matches. Looked up from germline, CDR1 is ENHRY and CDR2 is SYGVKD. The CDR3 has 17 amino acids. CDR3 region: CAISHGRTGGENTEAFF. The CDR3 region has the DNA TGTGCCATCAGCCACGGACGGACAGGGGGGGAGAACACTGAAGCTTTCTTT.

To note about this clonotype: A read error may explain this, as a much larger clone is one base away. V is TRBV5-1 and J is TRBJ2-3; unclear D gene. Germline CDR1 SGHRS, CDR2 YFSETQ. The CDR3 totals 14 residues. CDR3 loop: CTSSRGPETDTQYF. The CDR3 DNA reads TGCACCAGCAGCCGAGGACCTGAGACTGATACGCAGTATTTT.

The chain is built from TRBV12-3 or TRBV12-4 and TRBJ1-2; a weak D match, TRBD1 (5 bases). The V gene lost 2 bases and the J gene lost 3 bases, with 16 bases spanning the gap. The CDR3 is 16 residues long. CDR3: CASSLLGWGLDYGYTF. The CDR3 bases are TGTGCCAGCAGTTTACTGGGGTGGGGACTAGACTATGGCTACACCTTC.

This clonotype was seen many times. V is TRBV2 and J is TRBJ2-5; a weak D match, TRBD1 (6 bases). Per germline, CDR1 SNHLY and CDR2 FYNNEI. The V and J ends lost 6 bases and 0 bases respectively, with 17 bases between them. The CDR3 sequence is 16 residues long. The CDR3 reads CASRDVQGNYQETQYF. The CDR3 DNA is TGTGCCAGCAGAGACGTACAGGGAAACTACCAAGAGACCCAGTACTTC.

This clonotype was found many times. The rearrangement links TRBV3-1 to TRBJ2-1; unclear D gene. V lost 0 bases and J 2 bases, leaving 11 bases between the germline ends. From germline, CDR1 is LGHDT and CDR2 YNNKEL (reference sequence). This CDR3 is built from 16 residues. The DNA for the CDR3 is TGTGCCAGCAGCCAAGAAGTCCATGGCGCCTACAATGAGCAGTTCTTC. Translated: CASSQEVHGAYNEQFF.

For this clonotype: Just one base apart from a much larger clone, this may be a read error. The genes are TRBV20-1 and TRBJ2-4; 10 bases match TRBD1. The J call may be faulty, since TRBJ2-1 better matches the DNA end. Germline loops: CDR1 DFQATT, CDR2 SNEGSKA (reference sequence). The CDR3 runs 16 residues. CDR3 amino acids: CSAILYDRGRDSEQFF. The DNA of the CDR3 is TGCAGTGCCATACTCTACGACAGGGGGCGGGACAGTGAGCAGTTCTTC.